The 14 T cell receptor beta chains given below trace back to one sample, sequenced in a study of T cells in Graves' hyperthyroidism and ophthalmopathy. The CDR3 regions of TCR beta were amplified from RNA transcripts. Initially, a first-round RT-PCR of the TCR CDR3 employed the HTBI primer set. TCRdb processed the multiplex PCR reads anew with MiXCR; each CDR3 protein has one entry. The sample has approximately 690,000 distinct CDR3 sequences, roughly 15% seen once. Sequencing was performed on blood. The receptors come from a woman aged 45-60 years with Graves' ophthalmopathy.

This clonotype was observed many times. The V gene is TRBV20-1, the J gene TRBJ1-6, with unresolved D. Per the germline V gene, CDR1 is DFQATT and CDR2 is SNEGSKA (reference sequence). With 0 bases removed from V and 5 bases from J, the gap between germline ends came to 14 bases. This CDR3 comprises 16 residues. CDR3 nucleotide sequence: TGCAGTGCTAGAGATCGGCGTGGCGTCCATAATTCACCCCTCCACTTT. Protein product: CSARDRRGVHNSPLHF.

In this sample, this clonotype turned up many times. V and J are TRBV18 and TRBJ2-7, with TRBD1 identical over 9 bases. Germline assignment: CDR1 KGHSH and CDR2 LQKENI. The junction had 14 bases not matched to a gene; V was cut back by 3 bases and J by 5 bases. This CDR3 contains 17 residues. The CDR3 loop is CASSPLPPGQGIHEQYF. The DNA for the CDR3 is TGTGCCAGCTCACCGTTACCCCCGGGACAGGGAATTCACGAGCAGTACTTC. Full variable domain (outside the CDR3, taken from reference TRBV18 and TRBJ2-7): NAGVMQNPRHLVRRRGQEARLRCSPMKGHSHVYWYRQLPEEGLKFMVYLQKENIIDESGMPKERFSAEFPKEGPSILRIQQVVRGDSAAYFCASSPLPPGQGIHEQYFGPGTRLTVT.

This clonotype was observed at least ten times. The chain couples TRBV29-1 to TRBJ2-7; a possible D gene is TRBD2 (5 bases). V lost 4 bases to trimming and J lost 4 bases, with 11 bases between them. The germline V gene has CDR1 SQVTM and CDR2 ANQGSEA. The CDR3 contains 12 residues. The CDR3 here is CSVVAGGYEQYF. CDR3 DNA sequence: TGCAGCGTTGTGGCAGGCGGGTACGAGCAGTACTTC.

This clonotype was recorded many times. The chain joins TRBV19 to TRBJ2-2; 9 bases are shared with TRBD1. Germline CDR1 is LNHDA and CDR2 is SQIVND (reference sequence). V lost 6 bases to trimming and J lost 7 bases; unmatched junction nucleotides: 6. The CDR3 extends over 14 amino acids. DNA of the CDR3: TGTGCCAGTAGACGAACAGGGGGCAGCGGGGAGCTGTTTTTT. Its translation: CASRRTGGSGELFF.

The sample holds one count of this clonotype. This chain uses TRBV10-3 with TRBJ2-2; the match to TRBD2 covers 9 bases. V gave up 4 bases and J gave up 4 bases; unmatched junction bases: 4. The CDR3 length is 15 residues. Per the germline V gene, CDR1 is ENHRY and CDR2 is SYGVKD. The CDR3 is CAISGGLAATGELFF. In DNA, the CDR3 is TGTGCCATCAGTGGGGGACTAGCCGCCACCGGGGAGCTGTTTTTT.

Points on this clonotype: Possible read error: a much larger clone is one base away. This chain joins TRBV12-3 or TRBV12-4 and TRBJ1-5, with D unclear. V shed 5 bases and J shed 3 bases, with 17 bases lying between them. CDR3 length: 16 residues. The CDR3 DNA reads TGTGCCAGCAGTAACTACCTCGGACGGGACAATCAGCCCCAGCATTTT. Translating gives CASSNYLGRDNQPQHF.

This clonotype came up many times. V and J are TRBV27 and TRBJ2-1, with 7 bases fitting TRBD1. Unmatched junction bases numbered 2, after V lost 2 bases and J lost 1 base. The germline V gene has CDR1 MNHEY and CDR2 SMNVEV (reference sequence). This CDR3 has 15 residues. The CDR3 coding sequence is TGTGCCAGCAGTTTAAGGGGACAGTCCTACAATGAGCAGTTCTTC. It encodes CASSLRGQSYNEQFF.

This clonotype has a count of ten or more. The CDR3 region is CATGGQGASYEQYF. The CDR3 region has the DNA TGTGCCACCGGGGGACAGGGGGCTTCCTACGAGCAGTACTTC. The V gene is TRBV6-8, the J gene TRBJ2-7; TRBD1 matches 12 bases. The V gene's germline CDR1 is MNHGY and CDR2 SAAAGT. The CDR3 length is 14 residues. V gave up 10 bases and J gave up 1 base; unmatched junction bases: 5.

This clonotype was seen repeatedly, ten times or more. This rearrangement joins TRBV12-3 or TRBV12-4 to TRBJ2-2, with D possibly matching TRBD2 (5 bases). The CDR3 extends over 13 amino acids. V was shortened by 3 bases and J by 6 bases, with 8 bases between the two germline ends. The CDR3, as DNA: TGTGCCAGCAGTTTCACTAGTTCCGGGGAGCTGTTTTTT. Its translation is CASSFTSSGELFF.

V and J are TRBV11-2 and TRBJ2-3, with TRBD2 identical over 7 bases. The CDR3 covers 13 residues. The V gene's germline CDR1 is SGHAT and CDR2 FQNNGV. With 0 bases clipped from V and 10 bases from J, the junction kept 4 bases outside the gene matches. This CDR3 reads CASSLELTSAQYF. Here the CDR3 DNA reads TGTGCCAGCAGCTTAGAGCTAACTAGCGCGCAGTATTTT.

In its sample, this clonotype was seen many times. The V and J genes are TRBV20-1 and TRBJ1-4, with 10 bases fitting TRBD1. Trimming at V came to 6 bases and at J to 8 bases, leaving 6 bases not matched to a gene. This CDR3 region has 13 residues. From germline, CDR1 is DFQATT and CDR2 SNEGSKA (reference sequence). CDR3 DNA sequence: TGCAGTGCAAAGGGGGACAGGGGCGAAAAACTGTTTTTT. It specifies CSAKGDRGEKLFF.

This clonotype was seen a handful of times. The chain has TRBV20-1 and TRBJ2-3; D may be TRBD2 (6 bases). Trimming left V 6 bases short and J 2 bases short, with 18 bases between. In germline, CDR1 is DFQATT, CDR2 SNEGSKA (reference sequence). The CDR3 loop spans 15 amino acids. The CDR3 reads CSAEVPGDITDTQYF. CDR3 in DNA: TGCAGTGCCGAGGTACCGGGAGATATCACAGATACGCAGTATTTT.

The chain is built from TRBV7-9 and TRBJ2-3; TRBD2 agrees at 16 bases. CDR3 length: 19 residues. CDR1 is SEHNR, CDR2 FQNEAQ, per germline (reference sequence). With 1 base clipped from V and 0 bases from J, the junction kept 4 bases outside the gene matches. In nucleotides, the CDR3 is TGTGCCAGCAGCTTAGTGGGACTAGCGGGAGGGGGAAGCACAGATACGCAGTATTTT. Translated: CASSLVGLAGGGSTDTQYF.

Points on this clonotype: With a much larger clone just one base away, this may be a read error. The CDR3 is CAGSPTGSYNEQFF. The CDR3 DNA is TGTGCCGGCAGTCCTACGGGCTCCTACAATGAGCAGTTCTTC. The chain is built from TRBV28 and TRBJ2-1; D gene ambiguous. Germline V gives CDR1 MDHEN, CDR2 SYDVKM. The CDR3 sequence is 14 residues long.